A single sample is the source of the 29 T cell receptor beta chains below, sequenced in a study of cytomegalovirus exposure and HLA in healthy donors. A multiplex PCR was run with 60 Vbeta primers and 13 Jbeta primers. Sequencing was performed with immunoSEQ multiplex PCR; in TCRdb, only in-frame clones are kept and a portion is missing. This table has 200,000 to 250,000 clones, 80% to 90% appearing once. The source material was PBMCs. Receptor source: a man aged 25 to 45 in good health and CMV-seronegative.

This chain uses TRBV6-5 with TRBJ1-1, with a tentative D call TRBD1 (6 bases). Trimming cost V 2 bases and J 0 bases, with 7 bases left between them. The CDR3 spans 14 residues. CDR1 is MNHEY and CDR2 is SVGAGI in the germline V gene. CDR3 coding DNA: TGTGCCAGCAGTTACGGACAGTTGAACACTGAAGCTTTCTTT. Protein sequence: CASSYGQLNTEAFF.

J is TRBJ1-1 and V is TRBV7-6, with a tentative D call TRBD1 (6 bases). This CDR3 is 13 amino acids long. With 0 bases removed from V and 5 bases from J, the gap between germline ends came to 7 bases. The V gene's germline CDR1 is SGHVS and CDR2 FNYEAQ. The DNA of the CDR3 is TGTGCCAGCAGCTTAGCGAGGGGGACTGAAGCTTTCTTT. Amino acids: CASSLARGTEAFF.

This clone appeared a few times. The rearrangement joins TRBV7-9 to TRBJ1-1; D is ambiguous. CDR1 and CDR2 from the germline V gene are SEHNR and FQNEAQ (reference sequence). The CDR3 extends over 15 amino acids. V was trimmed by 4 bases and J by 4 bases, leaving 16 bases between them. The CDR3 DNA follows: TGTGCCAGCAGCTCTTTGGCTAGATTTTCCACTGAAGCTTTCTTT. Protein product: CASSSLARFSTEAFF. Together with reference TRBV7-9 and TRBJ1-1, the CDR3 gives the full variable domain: DTGVSQNPRHKITKRGQNVTFRCDPISEHNRLYWYRQTLGQGPEFLTYFQNEAQLEKSRLLSDRFSAERPKGSFSTLEIQRTEQGDSAMYLCASSSLARFSTEAFFGQGTRLTVV.

This clone was seen only once. The rearrangement links TRBV4-2 to TRBJ2-7; D is uncertain. Trimming cost V 1 base and J 0 bases, with 7 bases left between them. Germline V gene data show CDR1 as LGHNA and CDR2 as YNFKEQ. This CDR3 has 14 residues. DNA for the CDR3: TGTGCCAGCAGCCAAGGCAGGCTCTCCTACGAGCAGTACTTC. Residues: CASSQGRLSYEQYF.

CDR3 nucleotides: TGTGCCAGCAGACCGCTGGACAGGGCTGGGGCCAACGTCCTGACTTTC. Translated, it gives CASRPLDRAGANVLTF. The rearrangement joins TRBV28 to TRBJ2-6; 8 positions match TRBD1. V lost 6 bases and J lost 2; bases outside the gene matches: 6. The germline V gene has CDR1 MDHEN and CDR2 SYDVKM. The CDR3 has 16 amino acids.

The chain is built from TRBV28 and TRBJ2-3, with 7 nucleotides matching TRBD2. This CDR3 has 14 amino acids. The germline V gene encodes CDR1 MDHEN and CDR2 SYDVKM. V shed 9 bases, J shed 1 base, and the junction held 7 bases outside the gene matches. CDR3 loop: CASFERGRTDTQYF. CDR3 DNA: TGTGCCAGTTTTGAGCGGGGACGCACAGATACGCAGTATTTT.

In this sample, this clone turned up once. This chain connects TRBV5-4 to TRBJ2-3; 8 nucleotides align to TRBD1. This CDR3 region has 15 residues. Germline CDR1 reads SGHNT; CDR2 reads YYREEE (reference sequence). V lost 0 bases and J lost 2; bases outside the gene matches: 2. CDR3 sequence: CASSLGQGTTDTQYF. The CDR3 nucleotides are TGTGCCAGCAGCTTGGGACAGGGGACCACAGATACGCAGTATTTT.

The chain combines TRBV19 with TRBJ1-4; unclear D gene. Germline CDR1 is LNHDA and CDR2 is SQIVND (reference sequence). This CDR3 is 14 amino acids long. With 11 bases removed from V and 2 bases from J, the gap between germline ends came to 15 bases. The CDR3 protein is CAAAITGTNEKLFF. The CDR3 nucleotides are TGTGCCGCAGCGATAACGGGGACTAATGAAAAACTGTTTTTT.

This clone was detected only a few times. Other DNA sequences in the sample encode the same CDR3. V gene TRBV5-6 combines with J gene TRBJ1-6, with 7 bases fitting TRBD1. This CDR3 has 16 amino acids. Germline V gene data show CDR1 as SGHDT and CDR2 as YYEEEE. With 2 bases clipped from V and 4 bases from J, the junction kept 6 bases outside the gene matches. CDR3 bases: TGTGCCAGCAGCTTACCCGGGGACAGTTATAATTCACCCCTCCACTTT. Translated, it gives CASSLPGDSYNSPLHF.

V is TRBV5-6 and J is TRBJ2-1; no definite D call. Looked up from germline, CDR1 is SGHDT and CDR2 is YYEEEE. Trimming took off 0 bases at V and 5 bases at J, with 18 bases between the two ends. The CDR3 runs 17 residues. The chain's CDR3 is CASSLAFAAVWDNEQFF. CDR3 DNA sequence: TGTGCCAGCAGCTTGGCCTTCGCGGCCGTATGGGACAATGAGCAGTTCTTC.

This chain links TRBV7-9 with TRBJ1-4; no reliable D call. The ends were cut back, 1 base at V and 4 bases at J, with 7 bases in the middle. The CDR3 totals 14 residues. The germline V gene encodes CDR1 SEHNR and CDR2 FQNEAQ (reference sequence). The CDR3 here is CASSLDGINEKLFF. The CDR3 nucleotides read TGTGCCAGCAGCTTAGACGGGATTAATGAAAAACTGTTTTTT.

The V call is TRBV10-3, the J call TRBJ1-2; a weak D match, TRBD1 (6 bases). This CDR3 contains 16 residues. Germline V gene data show CDR1 as ENHRY and CDR2 as SYGVKD. Trimming shortened V by 2 bases and J by 8 bases, and 21 bases separated the two germline ends. The CDR3 reads CAISEGARMRTEGYTF. The DNA for the CDR3 is TGTGCCATCAGTGAGGGGGCTCGGATGAGGACAGAGGGCTACACCTTC.

The chain is built from TRBV7-6 and TRBJ2-3; 8 positions match TRBD1. The CDR3 length is 17 residues. The J segment lost 1 base and the V segment lost 5 bases, leaving 11 bases of the junction unmatched. Looked up from germline, CDR1 is SGHVS and CDR2 is FNYEAQ. This CDR3 reads CASSRVQGGRGTDTQYF. The CDR3 nucleotides read TGTGCCAGCAGCCGAGTACAGGGGGGCCGGGGCACAGATACGCAGTATTTT.

This chain uses TRBV5-4 with TRBJ1-6, with a weak D call TRBD1 (6 bases). Looked up from germline, CDR1 is SGHNT and CDR2 is YYREEE (reference sequence). The CDR3 has 18 amino acids. V was clipped by 2 bases and J by 5 bases, with 20 bases between them. CDR3 nucleotides: TGTGCCAGCAGCTTCAGGGGCCGCCTACTTCAGGATAATTCACCCCTCCACTTT. Its protein product is CASSFRGRLLQDNSPLHF. The variable domain in full, completed from reference TRBV5-4 and TRBJ1-6, reads ETGVTQSPTHLIKTRGQQVTLRCSSQSGHNTVSWYQQALGQGPQFIFQYYREEENGRGNFPPRFSGLQFPNYSSELNVNALELDDSALYLCASSFRGRLLQDNSPLHFGNGTRLTVT.

With regard to this clone: One junction end does not reproduce the germline sequence, and a read error may be involved. The V and J genes are TRBV29-1 and TRBJ2-6; maybe TRBD2 (7 bases). Per germline, CDR1 SQVTM and CDR2 ANQGSEA. The CDR3 is 17 residues long. The DNA of the CDR3 is TGCGGCGTGGGGAGGGGGGTTATAGGAAGTGGGGCCAGCGTCCTGACTTTC. This gives the protein CGVGRGVIGSGASVLTF.

J is TRBJ1-6 and V is TRBV6-4, with 8 nucleotides matching TRBD1. The CDR3 is made up of 13 amino acids. Germline loops: CDR1 MRHNA, CDR2 SNTAGT. V dropped 9 bases and J dropped 5; count of bases not matched to a gene: 3. The CDR3 region has the DNA TGTGCCAGTGGACAGGGAAATAATTCACCCCTCCACTTT. This translates into CASGQGNNSPLHF.

The chain is built from TRBV7-8 and TRBJ2-5; 7 bases are shared with TRBD2. The length of the CDR3 is 12 residues. CDR1 and CDR2 (germline): SGHVS, FQNEAQ. J gave up 4 bases and V 4 bases, and 0 bases lay outside the gene matches. CDR3 nucleotide sequence: TGTGCCAGCAGCTCGGGGGGAGAGACCCAGTACTTC. This translates into CASSSGGETQYF.

The J gene is TRBJ1-3, the V gene TRBV9, with TRBD1 as a possible D gene (6 bases). The V gene's germline CDR1 is SGDLS and CDR2 YYNGEE. The CDR3 has 14 amino acids. V lost 3 bases and J 4 bases, leaving 11 bases between the germline ends. This chain's CDR3 is CASSGTGLGNTIYF. The CDR3 DNA reads TGTGCCAGCAGCGGTACAGGGCTGGGAAACACCATATATTTT.

V usage is TRBV4-2 and J usage is TRBJ2-2; D possibly corresponds to TRBD2 (6 bases). Trimming took 1 base from V and 1 from J, leaving 10 bases between them. CDR1 is LGHNA, CDR2 YNFKEQ, per germline. The CDR3 covers 16 residues. CDR3 nucleotides: TGTGCCAGCAGCCAAGCCCCGGGGGTGAACACCGGGGAGCTGTTTTTT. Its protein product is CASSQAPGVNTGELFF.

This clone was counted between two and nine times. The V gene is TRBV7-9, the J gene TRBJ2-5, with 12 bases aligning to TRBD2. The length of the CDR3 is 17 residues. V shed 2 bases, J shed 1 base, and the junction held 5 bases outside the gene matches. The germline V gene encodes CDR1 SEHNR and CDR2 FQNEAQ (reference sequence). CDR3 protein: CASSLTSGGPLQETQYF. DNA for the CDR3: TGTGCCAGCAGCTTAACTAGCGGGGGGCCCCTCCAAGAGACCCAGTACTTC.

This clone was counted a few times. This sequence joins TRBV7-3 and TRBJ2-1; 9 bases line up with TRBD2. Germline V gene lookup returns CDR1 SGHTA and CDR2 FQGTGA. Trimming removed 5 bases from V and 9 bases from J; junction bases left unmatched: 14. The CDR3 length is 16 residues. The CDR3, as DNA: TGTGCCAGCAGCCTATTTTCCTCTCGCGGGGGGGCTGAGCAGTTCTTC. Translation: CASSLFSSRGGAEQFF.

The chain recombines TRBV4-1 with TRBJ2-3, with D unclear. V was trimmed by 1 base and J by 0 bases, leaving 5 bases between them. Germline V gene lookup returns CDR1 MGHRA and CDR2 YSYEKL. CDR3 size: 14 residues. CDR3 sequence: CASSQATSTDTQYF. The CDR3 DNA reads TGCGCCAGCAGCCAAGCAACTAGCACAGATACGCAGTATTTT.

The chain uses TRBV7-9 and TRBJ2-7; TRBD2 matches 8 bases. CDR3 length equals 15 residues. CDR1 is SEHNR, CDR2 FQNEAQ, per germline (reference sequence). The V gene end was trimmed by 2 bases and the J gene end by 5 bases; junction bases not matched to a gene: 8. Here the CDR3 DNA reads TGTGCCAGCAGCTTACGGGGGGGCGGGCTGAACGAGCAGTACTTC. It translates to CASSLRGGGLNEQYF.

The rearrangement joins TRBV5-1 to TRBJ2-5; TRBD1 matches 7 bases. The DNA end is more similar to TRBJ2-7, so the J call may be wrong. Looked up from germline, CDR1 is SGHRS and CDR2 is YFSETQ. The CDR3 totals 15 residues. The CDR3 DNA follows: TGCGCCAGCAGCTTACCGGGACAGACCCTGTACGAGCAGTACTTC. Translating gives CASSLPGQTLYEQYF.

The chain is built from TRBV19 and TRBJ1-1; perhaps TRBD1 as D (6 bases). Between the trimmed V and J ends, which lost 6 bases and 0 bases, there was a span of 23 bases. Germline CDR1 LNHDA, CDR2 SQIVND (reference sequence). The CDR3 is 18 amino acids. CDR3 nucleotide sequence: TGTGCCAGTAGGGGACCGGGACAAGTCGTATCCATGAACACTGAAGCTTTCTTT. This sequence encodes CASRGPGQVVSMNTEAFF.

V is TRBV7-3 and J is TRBJ2-3; 11 bases agree with TRBD2. CDR1 and CDR2 (germline): SGHTA, FQGTGA. Trimming cost V 5 bases and J 1 base; bases outside gene matches: 11. The CDR3 has 18 residues. The CDR3 region has the DNA TGTGCCAGCAGCGCCTATGGGCTAGCGGGGGGACGCACAGATACGCAGTATTTT. This translates into CASSAYGLAGGRTDTQYF.

The chain links TRBV11-3 to TRBJ1-2; tentative D call: TRBD1 (6 bases). The V end was cut by 1 base, the J end by 3 bases, with 18 bases between. The CDR3 has 17 amino acids. Per the germline V gene, CDR1 is SGHNT and CDR2 is YENEEA. The CDR3 DNA sequence: TGTGCCAGCAGCTTAGTAGGGGGGGGGCGAGGGGACTATGGCTACACCTTC. Encoded protein: CASSLVGGGRGDYGYTF.

This chain connects TRBV5-1 to TRBJ2-4; 15 bases agree with TRBD2. The CDR3 has 16 residues. Trimming removed 2 bases from V and 9 bases from J; junction bases left unmatched: 6. Germline loops: CDR1 SGHRS, CDR2 YFSETQ. The CDR3 sequence is CASSLTGTSGGSIQYF. The CDR3 nucleotides read TGCGCCAGCAGCTTAACCGGGACTAGCGGGGGGAGCATTCAGTACTTC.

In this sample, this clone turned up a few times. J is TRBJ2-5 and V is TRBV2; 7 bases align to TRBD1. The J call may be faulty, since TRBJ2-7 better matches the DNA end. The CDR3 runs 14 residues. CDR1 is SNHLY, CDR2 FYNNEI, per germline. DNA of the CDR3: TGTGCCAGCAGGGGACAGTTTCTCCCATACGAGCAGTACTTC. Translated, it gives CASRGQFLPYEQYF.